This TCR beta chain was sequenced during a study of OX40 agonist ivuxolimab in advanced cancers. Whole-study context: The study treated patients with ivuxolimab, an agonistic anti-OX40 (CD134) antibody. Intravenous ivuxolimab at 0.01 to 10 mg/kg was given to patients every 2 weeks.

Germline V gene data show CDR1 as SGHTS and CDR2 as YDEGEE. V lost 0 bases and J lost 5; bases outside the gene matches: 7. The CDR3 runs to 17 residues. As to this clone: Antigen: not known.

General study findings and limits: Circulating CD4+ and CD8+ T cells showed clonal expansion by week 6 at 0.1 to 3.0 mg/kg. The specificity for antigen of the expanded peripheral T cells was not determined.

Sequenced by immunoSEQ multiplex PCR; TCRdb stores in-frame clones only, minus some. The data hold more than 75,000 clones, with more than 85% observed a single time. The origin of this receptor is an adult with an advanced solid tumor such as melanoma, head and neck, liver or kidney cancer. This material consisted of CD4+ or CD8+ T cells sorted from blood, taken in a trial of the OX40 agonist ivuxolimab. The chain has TRBV5-8 and TRBJ2-3, with 12 nucleotides matching TRBD2. For the CDR3, the DNA is TGTGCCAGCAGCTTGGCGTTGACTAGCGGGAGTCGAGATACGCAGTATTTT. Its translation: CASSLALTSGSRDTQYF.